The 7 T cell receptor beta chains reported below all come from one sample, sequenced in a study of blood T cell repertoires in COVID-19. Clones were sequenced by immunoSEQ multiplex PCR, and TCRdb holds only the in-frame ones, with some missing. The sample carries about 190,000 clones, 88% recorded once. Sequenced: peripheral blood. The receptors shown here come from a young man with active or convalescent COVID-19.

In regard to this clone: This sample includes further DNA sequences coding for the same CDR3. The chain joins TRBV19 to TRBJ2-1; 7 positions match TRBD2. V shed 6 bases, J shed 3 bases, and the junction held 5 bases outside the gene matches. Germline V lookup: CDR1 LNHDA, CDR2 SQIVND (reference sequence). CDR3 length equals 14 residues. The CDR3 DNA is TGTGCCAGTAGGAGGGCTAGCGGCTACAATGAGCAGTTCTTC. Amino acids: CASRRASGYNEQFF.

The chain couples TRBV30 to TRBJ1-4; D remains unclear. Germline CDR1 GTSNPN, CDR2 SVGIG (reference sequence). V lost 3 bases to trimming and J lost 5 bases, with 10 bases between them. The CDR3 loop spans 13 amino acids. Written as DNA, the CDR3 is TGTGCCTGGAGAGGGCCGGGGAATGAAAAACTGTTTTTT. Protein product: CAWRGPGNEKLFF.

This rearrangement joins TRBV19 to TRBJ2-7; the D gene is possibly TRBD1 (5 bases). Germline CDR1 reads LNHDA; CDR2 reads SQIVND (reference sequence). This CDR3 contains 14 residues. V was cut by 3 bases and J by 2 bases, with 11 bases left in between. The CDR3 loop reads CASSIRTKTYEQYF. The CDR3 DNA reads TGTGCCAGTAGTATCCGGACAAAGACCTACGAGCAGTACTTC.

The chain uses TRBV25-1 and TRBJ1-1, with 12 bases identical to TRBD1. The V segment lost 8 bases and the J segment 11 bases; nucleotides outside the gene matches: 9. There are 13 residues in the CDR3. Germline V lookup: CDR1 MGHDK, CDR2 SYGVNS. CDR3 sequence: CASFPGQGAQAFF. Written as DNA, the CDR3 is TGTGCCAGCTTTCCGGGACAGGGGGCGCAGGCTTTCTTT.

This clone has only one observation. The genes are TRBV2 and TRBJ1-4; D is possibly TRBD1 (6 bases). This CDR3 region has 15 residues. V gave up 7 bases and J gave up 7 bases, with 19 bases separating them. Germline-derived CDR1 and CDR2 are SNHLY and FYNNEI. CDR3 loop: CASTREEQGSEKLFF. In nucleotides, the CDR3 is TGTGCCAGCACCCGGGAGGAACAGGGATCTGAAAAACTGTTTTTT. The complete variable domain, with remaining parts taken from reference TRBV2 and TRBJ1-4, reads EPEVTQTPSHQVTQMGQEVILRCVPISNHLYFYWYRQILGQKVEFLVSFYNNEISEKSEIFDDQFSVERPDGSNFTLKIRSTKLEDSAMYFCASTREEQGSEKLFFGSGTQLSVL.

The CDR3 nucleotides are TGTGCCAGCAGCCCGTCTTTAGCGGGGGGCACAGAGACCCAGTACTTC. Translating it yields CASSPSLAGGTETQYF. This chain connects TRBV2 to TRBJ2-5, with 10 bases lining up with TRBD2. The CDR3 length is 16 residues. The V gene end was trimmed by 6 bases and the J gene end by 4 bases; junction bases not matched to a gene: 11. CDR1 SNHLY and CDR2 FYNNEI come from the germline V gene.

The V and J genes are TRBV5-1 and TRBJ1-2; possible D gene TRBD1, 5 bases. Trimming pared 0 bases from V and 1 base from J, leaving 7 bases between. The V gene's germline CDR1 is SGHRS and CDR2 YFSETQ. The CDR3 covers 14 residues. This CDR3 reads CASSLDQGNYGYTF. The CDR3 nucleotides are TGCGCCAGCAGCTTGGATCAGGGTAACTATGGCTACACCTTC.